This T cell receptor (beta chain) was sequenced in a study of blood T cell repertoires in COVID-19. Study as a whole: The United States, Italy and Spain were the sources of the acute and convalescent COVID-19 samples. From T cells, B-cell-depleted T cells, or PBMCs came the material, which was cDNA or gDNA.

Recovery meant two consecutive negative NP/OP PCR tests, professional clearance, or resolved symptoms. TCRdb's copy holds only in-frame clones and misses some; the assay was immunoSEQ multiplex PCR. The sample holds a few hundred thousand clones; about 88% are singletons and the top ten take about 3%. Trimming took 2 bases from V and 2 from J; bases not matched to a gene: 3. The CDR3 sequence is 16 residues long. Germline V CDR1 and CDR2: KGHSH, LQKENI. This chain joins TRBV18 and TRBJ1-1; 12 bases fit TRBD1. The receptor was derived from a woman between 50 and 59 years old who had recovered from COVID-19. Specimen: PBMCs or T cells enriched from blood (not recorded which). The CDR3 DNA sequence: TGTGCCAGCTCACCAGGGGGACAGGGGGCCAACACTGAAGCTTTCTTT. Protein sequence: CASSPGGQGANTEAFF.